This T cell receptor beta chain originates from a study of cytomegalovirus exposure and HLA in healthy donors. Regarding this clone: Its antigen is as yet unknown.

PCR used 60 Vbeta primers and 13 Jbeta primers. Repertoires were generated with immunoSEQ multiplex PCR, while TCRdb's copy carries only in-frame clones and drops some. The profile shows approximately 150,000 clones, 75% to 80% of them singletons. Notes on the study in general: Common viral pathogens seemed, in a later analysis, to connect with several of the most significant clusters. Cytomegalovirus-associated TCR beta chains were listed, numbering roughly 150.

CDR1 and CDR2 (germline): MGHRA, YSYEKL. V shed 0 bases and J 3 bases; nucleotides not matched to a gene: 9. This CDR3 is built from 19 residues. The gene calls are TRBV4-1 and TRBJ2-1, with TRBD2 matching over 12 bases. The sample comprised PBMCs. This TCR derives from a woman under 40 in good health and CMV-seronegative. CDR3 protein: CASSQDKPSGGGSYNEQFF. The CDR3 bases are TGCGCCAGCAGCCAAGATAAGCCTAGCGGGGGGGGTAGCTACAATGAGCAGTTCTTC.